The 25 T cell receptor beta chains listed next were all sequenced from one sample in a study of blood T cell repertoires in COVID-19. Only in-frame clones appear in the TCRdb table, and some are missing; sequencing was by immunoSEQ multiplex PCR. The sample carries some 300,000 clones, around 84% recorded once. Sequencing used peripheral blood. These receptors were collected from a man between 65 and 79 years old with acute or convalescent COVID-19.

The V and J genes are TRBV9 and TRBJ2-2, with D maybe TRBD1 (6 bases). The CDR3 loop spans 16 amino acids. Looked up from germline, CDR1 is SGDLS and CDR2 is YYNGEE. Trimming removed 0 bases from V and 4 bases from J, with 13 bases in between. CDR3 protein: CASSVGGGTSTGELFF. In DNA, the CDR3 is TGTGCCAGCAGCGTAGGAGGGGGTACGAGCACCGGGGAGCTGTTTTTT.

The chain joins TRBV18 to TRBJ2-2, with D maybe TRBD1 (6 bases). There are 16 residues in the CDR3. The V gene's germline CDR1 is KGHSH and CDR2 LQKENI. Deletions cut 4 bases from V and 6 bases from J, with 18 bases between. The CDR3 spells CASSHRQVRDSGELFF. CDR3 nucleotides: TGTGCCAGCTCACATAGACAGGTCCGGGATTCCGGGGAGCTGTTTTTT.

The CDR3 region has the DNA TGTGCCAGCTCACGTCAGGGGGCATTCGACACCGGGGAGCTGTTTTTT. Protein sequence: CASSRQGAFDTGELFF. The chain employs TRBV18 and TRBJ2-2; TRBD1 aligns across 8 bases. Germline values: CDR1 KGHSH, CDR2 LQKENI. Trimming cost V 4 bases and J 3 bases; bases outside gene matches: 7. CDR3 size: 16 residues.

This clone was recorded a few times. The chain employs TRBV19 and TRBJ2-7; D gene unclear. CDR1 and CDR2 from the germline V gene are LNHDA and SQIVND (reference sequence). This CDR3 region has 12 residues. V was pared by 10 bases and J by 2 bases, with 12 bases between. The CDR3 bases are TGTGCCACCTCCTCGGTACCCTACGAGCAGTACTTC. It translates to CATSSVPYEQYF. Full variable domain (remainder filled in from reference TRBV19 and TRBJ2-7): DGGITQSPKYLFRKEGQNVTLSCEQNLNHDAMYWYRQDPGQGLRLIYYSQIVNDFQKGDIAEGYSVSREKKESFPLTVTSAQKNPTAFYLCATSSVPYEQYFGPGTRLTVT.

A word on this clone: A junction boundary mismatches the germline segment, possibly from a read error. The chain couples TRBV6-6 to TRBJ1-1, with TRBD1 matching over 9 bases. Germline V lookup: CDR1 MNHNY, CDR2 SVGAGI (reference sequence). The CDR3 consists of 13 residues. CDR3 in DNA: TGTGCCAGCCGCCCGATACAGGGGGCTGAGGCTTTCTTT. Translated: CASRPIQGAEAFF.

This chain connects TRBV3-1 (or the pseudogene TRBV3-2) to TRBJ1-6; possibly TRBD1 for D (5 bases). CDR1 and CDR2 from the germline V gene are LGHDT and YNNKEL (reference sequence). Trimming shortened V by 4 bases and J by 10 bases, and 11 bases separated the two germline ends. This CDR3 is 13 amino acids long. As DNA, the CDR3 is TGTGCCAGCAGCCTATCGACAGTGTCACCCCTCCACTTT. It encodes CASSLSTVSPLHF.

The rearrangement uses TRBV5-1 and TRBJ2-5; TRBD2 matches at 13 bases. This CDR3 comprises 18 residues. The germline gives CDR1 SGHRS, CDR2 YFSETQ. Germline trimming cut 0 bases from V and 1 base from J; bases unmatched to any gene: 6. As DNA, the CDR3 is TGCGCCAGCAGCTTGGGAGGGACTAGCGGGATGGTCCAAGAGACCCAGTACTTC. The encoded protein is CASSLGGTSGMVQETQYF.

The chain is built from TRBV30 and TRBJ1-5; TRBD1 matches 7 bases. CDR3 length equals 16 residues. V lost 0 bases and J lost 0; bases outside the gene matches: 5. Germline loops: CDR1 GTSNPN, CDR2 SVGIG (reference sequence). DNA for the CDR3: TGTGCCTGGAGTGTGCGGACAGGCTATAGCAATCAGCCCCAGCATTTT. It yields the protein CAWSVRTGYSNQPQHF. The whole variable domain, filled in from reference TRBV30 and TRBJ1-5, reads SQTIHQWPATLVQPVGSPLSLECTVEGTSNPNLYWYRQAAGRGLQLLFYSVGIGQISSEVPQNLSASRPQDRQFILSSKKLLLSDSGFYLCAWSVRTGYSNQPQHFGDGTRLSIL.

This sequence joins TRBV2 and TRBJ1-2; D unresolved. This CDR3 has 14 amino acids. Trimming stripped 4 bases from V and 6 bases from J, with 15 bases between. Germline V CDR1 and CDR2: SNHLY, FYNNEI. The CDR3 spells CASSAEGQRNGYTF. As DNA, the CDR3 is TGTGCCAGCAGTGCGGAGGGTCAGCGCAATGGCTACACCTTC.

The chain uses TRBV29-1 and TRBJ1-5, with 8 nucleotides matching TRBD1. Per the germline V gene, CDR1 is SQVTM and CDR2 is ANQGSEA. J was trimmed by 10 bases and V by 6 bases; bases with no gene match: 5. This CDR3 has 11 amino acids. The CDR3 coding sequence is TGCAGCGTAGGACAGGGAGGCCCCCAGCATTTT. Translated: CSVGQGGPQHF. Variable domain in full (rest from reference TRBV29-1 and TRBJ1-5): SAVISQKPSRDICQRGTSLTIQCQVDSQVTMMFWYRQQPGQSLTLIATANQGSEATYESGFVIDKFPISRPNLTFSTLTVSNMSPEDSSIYLCSVGQGGPQHFGDGTRLSIL.

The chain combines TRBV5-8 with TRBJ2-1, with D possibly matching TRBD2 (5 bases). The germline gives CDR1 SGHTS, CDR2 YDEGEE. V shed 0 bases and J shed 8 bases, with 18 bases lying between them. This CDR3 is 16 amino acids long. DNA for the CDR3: TGTGCCAGCAGCTTGGCCACGAGACTAAGTACGCATGAGCAGTTCTTC. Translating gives CASSLATRLSTHEQFF.

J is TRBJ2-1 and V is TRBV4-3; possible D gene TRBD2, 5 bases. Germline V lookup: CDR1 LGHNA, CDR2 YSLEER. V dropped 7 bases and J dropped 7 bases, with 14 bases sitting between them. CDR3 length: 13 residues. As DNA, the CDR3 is TGCGCCAGCACAGCGGCGATGGGGAATGAGCAGTTCTTC. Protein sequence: CASTAAMGNEQFF.

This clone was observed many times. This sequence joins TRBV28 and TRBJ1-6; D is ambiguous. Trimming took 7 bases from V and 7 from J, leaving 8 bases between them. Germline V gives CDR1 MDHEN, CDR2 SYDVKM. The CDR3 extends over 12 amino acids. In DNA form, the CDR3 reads TGTGCCAGCAAAGAGTTAAATTCACCCCTCCACTTT. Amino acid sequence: CASKELNSPLHF.

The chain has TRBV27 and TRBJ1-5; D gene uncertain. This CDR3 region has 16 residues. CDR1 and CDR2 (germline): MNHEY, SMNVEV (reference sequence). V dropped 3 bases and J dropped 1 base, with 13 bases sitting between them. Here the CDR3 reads CASSFGEYVSNQPQHF. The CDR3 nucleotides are TGTGCCAGCAGTTTTGGGGAGTACGTAAGCAATCAGCCCCAGCATTTT.

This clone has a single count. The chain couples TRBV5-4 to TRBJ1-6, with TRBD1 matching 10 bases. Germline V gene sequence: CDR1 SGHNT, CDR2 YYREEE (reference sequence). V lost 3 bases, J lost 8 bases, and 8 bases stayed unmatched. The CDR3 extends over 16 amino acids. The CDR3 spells CASSYEPGQGYSPLHF. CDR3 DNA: TGTGCCAGCAGCTATGAACCGGGACAGGGGTATTCACCCCTCCACTTT.

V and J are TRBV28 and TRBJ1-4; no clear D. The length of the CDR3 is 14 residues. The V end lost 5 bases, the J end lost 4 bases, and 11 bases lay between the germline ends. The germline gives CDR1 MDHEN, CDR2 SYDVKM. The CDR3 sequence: CASSPPTVNEKLFF. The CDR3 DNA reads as TGTGCCAGCAGTCCCCCAACGGTTAATGAAAAACTGTTTTTT.

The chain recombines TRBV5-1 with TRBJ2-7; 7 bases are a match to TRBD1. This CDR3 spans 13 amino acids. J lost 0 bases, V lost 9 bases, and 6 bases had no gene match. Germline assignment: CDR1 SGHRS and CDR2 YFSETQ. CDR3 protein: CATQGDGSYEQYF. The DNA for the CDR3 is TGCGCCACCCAGGGGGACGGCTCCTACGAGCAGTACTTC.

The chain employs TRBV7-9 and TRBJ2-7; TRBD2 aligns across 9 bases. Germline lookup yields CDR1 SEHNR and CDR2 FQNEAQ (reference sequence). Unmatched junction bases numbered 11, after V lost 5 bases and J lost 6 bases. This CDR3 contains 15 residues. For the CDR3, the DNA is TGTGCCAGCAGCGCCCGCGGGAGGGGCTCTTTCGAGCAGTACTTC. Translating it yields CASSARGRGSFEQYF.

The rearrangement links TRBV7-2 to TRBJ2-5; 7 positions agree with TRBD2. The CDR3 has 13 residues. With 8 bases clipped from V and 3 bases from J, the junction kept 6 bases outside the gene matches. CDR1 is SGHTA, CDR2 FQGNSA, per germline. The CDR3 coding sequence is TGTGCCAGCTCCCGGGGGGAGGAAGAGACCCAGTACTTC. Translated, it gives CASSRGEEETQYF.

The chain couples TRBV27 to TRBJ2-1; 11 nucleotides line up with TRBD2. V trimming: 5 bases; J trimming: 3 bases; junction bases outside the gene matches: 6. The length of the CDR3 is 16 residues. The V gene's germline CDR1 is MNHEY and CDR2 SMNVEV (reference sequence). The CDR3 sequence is CASSKIAGGHYNEQFF. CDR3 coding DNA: TGTGCCAGCAGTAAGATAGCGGGGGGGCACTACAATGAGCAGTTCTTC.

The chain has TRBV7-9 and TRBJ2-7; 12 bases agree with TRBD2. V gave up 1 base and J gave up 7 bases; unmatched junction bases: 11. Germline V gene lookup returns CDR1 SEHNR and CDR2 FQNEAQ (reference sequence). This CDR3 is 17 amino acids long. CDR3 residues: CASSLGTSGTQAWEQYF. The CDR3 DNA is TGTGCCAGCAGCTTAGGGACTAGCGGGACTCAAGCTTGGGAGCAGTACTTC.

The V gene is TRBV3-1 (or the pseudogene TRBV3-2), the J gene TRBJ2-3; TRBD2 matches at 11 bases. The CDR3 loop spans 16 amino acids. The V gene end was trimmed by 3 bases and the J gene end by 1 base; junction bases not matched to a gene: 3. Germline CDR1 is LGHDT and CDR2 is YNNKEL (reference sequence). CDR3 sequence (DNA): TGTGCCAGCAGCCATACTAGCGGGAGTGGCACAGATACGCAGTATTTT. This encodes CASSHTSGSGTDTQYF.

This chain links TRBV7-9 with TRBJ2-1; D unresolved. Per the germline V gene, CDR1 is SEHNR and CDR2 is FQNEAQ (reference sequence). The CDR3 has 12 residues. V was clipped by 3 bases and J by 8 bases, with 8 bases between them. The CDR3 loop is CASSFLADEQFF. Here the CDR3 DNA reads TGTGCCAGCAGCTTCTTGGCGGATGAGCAGTTCTTC.

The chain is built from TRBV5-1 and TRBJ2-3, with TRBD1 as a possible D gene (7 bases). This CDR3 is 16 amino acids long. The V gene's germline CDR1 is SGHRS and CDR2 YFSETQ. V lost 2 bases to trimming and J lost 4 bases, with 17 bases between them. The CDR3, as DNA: TGCGCCAGCAGCTTATCAGCGGAGGGGGCGGCAGATACGCAGTATTTT. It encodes CASSLSAEGAADTQYF.

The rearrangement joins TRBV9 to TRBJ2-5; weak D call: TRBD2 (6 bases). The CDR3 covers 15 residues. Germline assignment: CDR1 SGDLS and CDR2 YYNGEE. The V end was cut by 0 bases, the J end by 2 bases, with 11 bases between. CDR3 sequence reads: CASSVGGTLQETQYF. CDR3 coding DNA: TGTGCCAGCAGCGTAGGCGGGACTCTTCAAGAGACCCAGTACTTC.